The 24 T cell receptor beta chains reported below all come from one sample, sequenced in a study of T cells after yellow fever vaccination. Each CDR3 protein gets one entry after TCRdb re-called the 5' RACE reads with MiXCR. The sample lists 78,000 or so distinct CDR3 sequences; around 7% were seen once. Here the sequenced sample was CD8+ T cells sorted from PBMCs, taken roughly 10 days after the first yellow fever vaccination. The receptors here all came from a man between 18 and 29 years old who received the YFV17D yellow fever vaccine.

This clonotype was recorded many times. V and J are TRBV5-1 and TRBJ2-3; 9 positions match TRBD2. Germline lookup yields CDR1 SGHRS and CDR2 YFSETQ. The CDR3 sequence is 16 residues long. The V and J ends lost 2 bases and 2 bases, in that order; junction bases with no gene match: 6. The CDR3 protein is CASSLSASGVTDTQYF. CDR3 nucleotides: TGCGCCAGCAGCTTATCGGCTAGCGGGGTCACAGATACGCAGTATTTT.

The table lists this clonotype with many counts. V is TRBV5-1 and J is TRBJ2-3; 7 bases agree with TRBD1. After removal of 3 bases from V and 2 bases from J, the junction contained 9 bases not matched to a gene. The CDR3 length is 16 residues. Germline V gene data show CDR1 as SGHRS and CDR2 as YFSETQ. CDR3 in DNA: TGCGCCAGCAGCTACCGACAGGGTCTGATCACAGATACGCAGTATTTT. Translating it yields CASSYRQGLITDTQYF.

This sequence joins TRBV27 and TRBJ1-5; no reliable D call. With 6 bases removed from V and 0 bases from J, the gap between germline ends came to 15 bases. Per germline, CDR1 MNHEY and CDR2 SMNVEV (reference sequence). The CDR3 is 16 residues long. CDR3 DNA sequence: TGTGCCAGCAGCCCTCTGGGCACCTATAGCAATCAGCCCCAGCATTTT. This encodes CASSPLGTYSNQPQHF.

The sample holds a few counts of this clonotype. This chain joins TRBV11-2 and TRBJ2-1; no clear D gene. This CDR3 is 15 amino acids long. V shed 2 bases and J shed 0 bases, with 8 bases lying between them. In germline, CDR1 is SGHAT, CDR2 FQNNGV. CDR3 nucleotides: TGTGCCAGCAGCTTACCGTGGAGCTCCTACAATGAGCAGTTCTTC. Its protein product is CASSLPWSSYNEQFF.

The V and J genes are TRBV4-2 and TRBJ1-1; TRBD1 might be the D (6 bases). V dropped 1 base and J dropped 11 bases, with 11 bases sitting between them. CDR1 is LGHNA, CDR2 YNFKEQ, per germline. The CDR3 contains 12 residues. This CDR3 reads CASSQGTATAFF. Written as DNA, the CDR3 is TGTGCCAGCAGCCAAGGGACAGCTACGGCTTTCTTT.

The sample holds a few counts of this clonotype. CDR3 in amino acids: CASRISGANVLTF. For the CDR3, the DNA is TGTGCCAGCCGGATCTCTGGGGCCAACGTCCTGACTTTC. The J gene is TRBJ2-6, the V gene TRBV7-2; D remains unclear. In germline, CDR1 is SGHTA, CDR2 FQGNSA. This CDR3 contains 13 residues. V was trimmed by 8 bases and J by 0 bases, leaving 5 bases between them.

This clonotype was detected many times. V usage is TRBV28 and J usage is TRBJ2-3; 12 bases line up with TRBD1. Germline CDR1 reads MDHEN; CDR2 reads SYDVKM. The CDR3 extends over 15 amino acids. Trimming removed 6 bases from V and 6 bases from J; junction bases left unmatched: 7. The CDR3 DNA reads TGTGCCAGCAGCGACGGGACAGGGGGCGCGGATACGCAGTATTTT. It is translated as CASSDGTGGADTQYF.

The chain is built from TRBV20-1 and TRBJ1-1, with TRBD1 identical over 8 bases. J was trimmed by 4 bases and V by 5 bases; bases with no gene match: 3. The CDR3 contains 12 residues. Germline V CDR1 and CDR2: DFQATT, SNEGSKA (reference sequence). CDR3 residues: CSADTGGTEAFF. DNA of the CDR3: TGCAGTGCTGACACAGGGGGCACTGAAGCTTTCTTT.

The CDR3 spells CASSETSGDEDTQYF. Here the CDR3 DNA reads TGTGCCAGCAGTGAGACTAGCGGGGACGAAGATACGCAGTATTTT. The genes are TRBV6-4 and TRBJ2-3, with TRBD2 matching 11 bases. The CDR3 covers 15 residues. Germline CDR1 reads MRHNA; CDR2 reads SNTAGT. V dropped 3 bases and J dropped 5; count of bases not matched to a gene: 4.

This clonotype was seen many times. V and J are TRBV6-1 and TRBJ2-1; D possibly corresponds to TRBD1 (6 bases). Germline CDR1 MNHNS, CDR2 SASEGT. The CDR3 contains 13 residues. Trimming removed 6 bases from V and 10 bases from J, with 16 bases in between. The CDR3 coding sequence is TGTGCCAGCAGCCGAGGACAGATTTCAGAGCAGTTCTTC. Protein product: CASSRGQISEQFF.

The rearrangement uses TRBV7-8 and TRBJ1-1; 10 bases match TRBD1. Trimming took 5 bases from V and 5 from J; bases not matched to a gene: 11. The V gene's germline CDR1 is SGHVS and CDR2 FQNEAQ. The CDR3 sequence is 16 residues long. The CDR3 DNA reads as TGTGCCAGCAGCCTAAGACAGGGGGCGAGGAAGACTGAAGCTTTCTTT. Its translation: CASSLRQGARKTEAFF.

The rearrangement links TRBV6-4 to TRBJ1-2, with D perhaps matching TRBD1 (6 bases). V gave up 2 bases and J gave up 13 bases, with 17 bases separating them. Germline CDR1 reads MRHNA; CDR2 reads SNTAGT. CDR3 size: 13 residues. The DNA of the CDR3 is TGTGCCAGCAGTGACGGGGGGCGAAGGGGAGCCACCTTC. Its translation: CASSDGGRRGATF.

In this sample, this clonotype turned up many times. The V and J genes are TRBV6-5 and TRBJ2-5; possible D gene TRBD2, 6 bases. Trimming removed 6 bases from V and 5 bases from J, with 13 bases in between. The CDR3 is 13 residues long. Germline V gene lookup returns CDR1 MNHEY and CDR2 SVGAGI. The CDR3 sequence is CASRLPRGETQYF. In DNA form, the CDR3 reads TGTGCCAGCAGGTTACCCCGGGGGGAGACCCAGTACTTC.

The J gene is TRBJ1-1, the V gene TRBV12-3 or TRBV12-4; no clear D. This CDR3 comprises 10 residues. V was clipped by 7 bases and J by 3 bases, with 3 bases between them. CDR3 region: CASKYTEAFF. The CDR3 nucleotides read TGTGCCAGCAAGTACACTGAAGCTTTCTTT.

This clonotype was observed at least ten times. V is TRBV6-5 and J is TRBJ1-5; TRBD1 agrees at 7 bases. J lost 2 bases, V lost 5 bases, and 6 bases had no gene match. The CDR3 contains 15 residues. CDR1 is MNHEY and CDR2 is SVGAGI in the germline V gene. The CDR3 nucleotides read TGTGCCAGCAGTATAACAGGGGCGGGCAATCAGCCCCAGCATTTT. Amino acids: CASSITGAGNQPQHF.

Note on this clonotype: A much larger clone sits a single nucleotide away, making a read error possible. As DNA, the CDR3 is TGTTCCAGCAGCCAAGGACAAACATCCTACAATGAGCAGTTCTTC. It specifies CSSSQGQTSYNEQFF. J is TRBJ2-1 and V is TRBV4-2; D is possibly TRBD1 (5 bases). CDR1 LGHNA and CDR2 YNFKEQ come from the germline V gene. CDR3 length equals 15 residues.

Ten or more counts support this clonotype. CDR3 sequence: CASSQAPGTAGSPLHF. The DNA for the CDR3 is TGCGCCAGCAGCCAGGCCCCCGGGACAGCGGGTTCACCCCTCCACTTT. The chain combines TRBV4-3 with TRBJ1-6; 7 nucleotides align to TRBD1. The germline V gene encodes CDR1 LGHNA and CDR2 YSLEER. J lost 9 bases, V lost 3 bases, and 11 bases had no gene match. This CDR3 is built from 16 residues.

This clonotype was observed a few times. The rearrangement joins TRBV10-3 to TRBJ2-7; no clear D. The CDR3 totals 12 residues. Germline CDR1 reads ENHRY; CDR2 reads SYGVKD. The V end lost 10 bases, the J end lost 7 bases, and 17 bases lay between the germline ends. In DNA, the CDR3 is TGTGCCACAAGAGGCCCAAAGGGAGAGCAGTACGTC. Its protein is CATRGPKGEQYV.

The chain combines TRBV5-1 with TRBJ2-6, with D perhaps being TRBD1 or TRBD2 (5 bases each). Germline CDR1 SGHRS, CDR2 YFSETQ. Trimming shortened V by 0 bases and J by 2 bases, and 9 bases separated the two germline ends. There are 16 residues in the CDR3. The CDR3 region is CASSLAMGAGANVLTF. CDR3 in DNA: TGCGCCAGCAGCTTGGCAATGGGGGCTGGGGCCAACGTCCTGACTTTC.

This clonotype was counted ten times or more. The rearrangement joins TRBV4-1 to TRBJ2-1, with D tentatively TRBD1 (6 bases). Per the germline V gene, CDR1 is MGHRA and CDR2 is YSYEKL. This CDR3 region has 14 residues. V lost 5 bases to trimming and J lost 8 bases, with 16 bases between them. CDR3 residues: CASSGRGRFHEQFF. The CDR3 bases are TGCGCCAGCAGCGGCAGGGGACGGTTCCATGAGCAGTTCTTC.

This rearrangement joins TRBV12-3 or TRBV12-4 to TRBJ1-5; TRBD1 is a possible D gene (6 bases). V lost 4 bases, J lost 1 base, and 17 bases lay in between. The CDR3 is 17 amino acids. The CDR3 bases are TGTGCCAGCAGTTATCTCCGGAACAGGGTGAGCAATCAGCCCCAGCATTTT. Amino acids: CASSYLRNRVSNQPQHF.

This clonotype was detected ten times or more. The genes are TRBV7-3 and TRBJ2-7, with D perhaps matching TRBD2 (6 bases). Between the trimmed V and J ends, which lost 2 bases and 5 bases, there was a span of 16 bases. Germline CDR1 is SGHTA and CDR2 is FQGTGA. This CDR3 comprises 15 residues. CDR3 DNA sequence: TGTGCCAGCAGCTTAGGCTCTAGCGCCGGGGACGAGCAGTACGTC. This sequence encodes CASSLGSSAGDEQYV.

This clonotype showed up many times. The chain has TRBV27 and TRBJ2-1, with a possible D match to TRBD2 (5 bases). Trimming removed 3 bases at V and 10 bases at J, with 10 bases between. This CDR3 region has 12 residues. Germline V lookup: CDR1 MNHEY, CDR2 SMNVEV (reference sequence). This CDR3 is CASSFIGSEQFF. The CDR3 DNA sequence: TGTGCCAGCAGTTTTATAGGGAGCGAGCAGTTCTTC.

This clonotype was found many times. The chain carries TRBV7-9 and TRBJ2-2; D unresolved. Trimming pared 6 bases from V and 4 bases from J, leaving 15 bases between. CDR3 size: 15 residues. Per germline, CDR1 SEHNR and CDR2 FQNEAQ (reference sequence). The CDR3 is CASRPNRDGTGELFF. CDR3 bases: TGTGCCAGCAGACCTAACCGCGACGGCACCGGGGAGCTGTTTTTT.